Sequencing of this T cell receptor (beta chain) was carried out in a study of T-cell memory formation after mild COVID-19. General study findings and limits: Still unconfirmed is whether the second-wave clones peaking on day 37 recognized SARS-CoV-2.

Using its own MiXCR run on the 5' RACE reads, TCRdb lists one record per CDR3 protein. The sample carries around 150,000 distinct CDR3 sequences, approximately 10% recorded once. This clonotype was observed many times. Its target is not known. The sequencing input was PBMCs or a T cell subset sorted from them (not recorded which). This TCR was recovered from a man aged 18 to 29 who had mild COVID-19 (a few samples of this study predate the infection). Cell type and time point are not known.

The CDR3 loop is CASTPALGSNNSPLHF. CDR3 nucleotides: TGTGCCAGCACTCCCGCTTTGGGCAGTAATAATTCACCCCTCCACTTT. V and J are TRBV12-3 or TRBV12-4 and TRBJ1-6; D unclear. This CDR3 spans 16 amino acids. The V end was cut by 7 bases, the J end by 5 bases, with 18 bases between.